The source of this T cell receptor beta chain is a study of CD8 T cells in ankylosing spondylitis. Overall study findings and caveats: Researchers reportedly found disease-linked clones significantly enriched in matched ankylosing spondylitis synovial fluid.

This clonotype was found many times. Its target is unknown. This CDR3 contains 15 residues. CDR1 is LGHNT and CDR2 is FRNRAP in the germline V gene. V lost 7 bases, J lost 4 bases, and 14 bases lay in between. TCRdb analysed the 5' RACE reads with MiXCR anew, one entry per CDR3 protein. The sample includes fewer than 200,000 distinct CDR3 sequences, over 15% of them seen just once. The source material was blood, either unsorted or a sorted T cell fraction (not recorded which). This receptor was taken from a male donor aged 5 to 29 with ankylosing spondylitis or in good health (not recorded which). The chain links TRBV12-5 to TRBJ2-6, with D tentatively TRBD2 (5 bases). The CDR3 region has the DNA TGTGCTAGTGCCAGCACAAGGGAGGGGGCCAACGTCCTGACTTTC. Translating it yields CASASTREGANVLTF.